A few counts support the clone carrying this TCR beta chain. Its antigen remains unidentified. This specimen belongs to a study of cytomegalovirus exposure and HLA in healthy donors. Overall study context: Across some 400 genotyped donors, roughly 80% landed in the Caucasian-associated ancestry cluster. Points from the study as a whole: Common viral pathogens seemed to be connected with several of the most significant clusters, according to a later analysis. Presence/absence analyses rested on an assumption that sequencing depth was roughly uniform across donors. Among TCR beta chains of equal frequency, HLA-associated ones were more clonally expanded in a later analysis.

V was clipped by 4 bases and J by 0 bases; unmatched bases: 3. This CDR3 comprises 15 residues. Germline CDR1 reads LNHDA; CDR2 reads SQIVND (reference sequence). Primers: 60 Vbeta forward and 13 Jbeta reverse. TCRdb's copy holds only in-frame clones and misses some; the assay was immunoSEQ multiplex PCR. In the table there are some 140,000 clones, approximately 61% of which are singletons. This receptor was identified in a human donor in good health. The specimen was PBMCs. J is TRBJ2-7 and V is TRBV19, with 10 bases that match TRBD1. The CDR3 here is CASSTGQGNSYEQYF. The CDR3 nucleotides read TGTGCCAGTAGTACGGGACAGGGGAACTCCTACGAGCAGTACTTC.